The rows below give T cell receptor beta chains drawn from one sample of a study of blood T cell repertoires in COVID-19. Sequenced by immunoSEQ multiplex PCR; TCRdb stores in-frame clones only, minus some. This sample carries approximately 250,000 clones, 70% to 90% of them seen once, and the ten largest clones take roughly 4%. The sample was peripheral blood. These receptors were collected from a man aged 18 to 35 with active or convalescent COVID-19. Each CDR3 is given with its conserved first and last residue. D genes are given only for firm matches. The size entry is marked missing in some rows and otherwise reads once, few, many or a size class.

d_call	v_call	clone_size	j_call	cdr3_aa	cdr3_nt
.	TRBV28	.	TRBJ1-4	CASSGPNSNEKLFF	TGTGCCAGTTCCGGTCCGAACTCTAATGAAAAACTGTTTTTT
TRBD2	TRBV3-1/TRBV3-2	.	TRBJ2-5	CASSQGPTSGRYQETQYF	TGTGCCAGCAGCCAAGGCCCAACTAGCGGGAGGTACCAAGAGACCCAGTACTTC
.	TRBV5-4	few	TRBJ2-2	CASRGGPNTGELFF	TGTGCCAGCAGGGGGGGACCTAACACCGGGGAGCTGTTTTTT
TRBD2	TRBV30	.	TRBJ2-1	CAWSGELAGYYNEQFF	TGTGCCTGGAGTGGGGAACTAGCGGGCTATTACAATGAGCAGTTCTTC
TRBD2	TRBV19	.	TRBJ2-7	CASSPPGLAGYEQYF	TGTGCCAGCTCACCCCCCGGACTAGCGGGTTACGAGCAGTACTTC
TRBD2	TRBV24-1	.	TRBJ2-1	CATLGSSGDNEQFF	TGTGCCACCTTGGGCTCGAGCGGGGACAATGAGCAGTTCTTC
TRBD1	TRBV19	.	TRBJ2-1	CASLRQGTNEQFF	TGTGCCAGTTTGAGACAGGGCACGAATGAGCAGTTCTTC
.	TRBV18	.	TRBJ1-6	CASSPLHRSNSPLHF	TGTGCCAGCTCACCACTTCATAGGAGTAATTCACCCCTCCACTTT
TRBD1	TRBV5-1	.	TRBJ2-5	CASSQSDFNRGGETQYF	TGCGCCAGCAGCCAAAGCGACTTCAACAGGGGCGGAGAGACCCAGTACTTC
TRBD2	TRBV5-1	.	TRBJ2-1	CASSLVTSGRGSEQFF	TGCGCCAGCAGCTTGGTAACTAGCGGGAGGGGTAGTGAGCAGTTCTTC
.	TRBV5-1	.	TRBJ2-5	CASRFTGFLVGQETQYF	TGCGCCAGCAGATTTACAGGGTTTTTGGTCGGGCAGGAGACCCAGTACTTC
TRBD1	TRBV5-4	.	TRBJ2-7	CASSQPGQVYEQYF	TGTGCCAGCAGCCAACCGGGACAGGTCTACGAGCAGTACTTC
.	TRBV7-3	.	TRBJ1-1	CASSLYGQSTEAFF	TGTGCCAGCAGCTTATATGGGCAGTCAACTGAAGCTTTCTTT
.	TRBV27	.	TRBJ2-7	CASCEGACPNEQYF	TGTGCCAGCTGCGAGGGAGCGTGTCCTAACGAGCAGTACTTC
.	TRBV28	.	TRBJ2-3	CASSFSWGGLTDTQYF	TGTGCCAGCAGTTTCTCATGGGGGGGGCTTACAGATACGCAGTATTTT
.	TRBV5-1	.	TRBJ2-2	CASSLGVRGGAGELFF	TGCGCCAGCAGCTTGGGAGTTCGGGGTGGTGCCGGGGAGCTGTTTTTT
TRBD2	TRBV27	.	TRBJ2-1	CASSSGLAGVEQFF	TGTGCCAGCAGTAGCGGACTAGCGGGAGTTGAGCAGTTCTTC